The next 13 T cell receptor beta chains were all read from a single sample in a study of cytomegalovirus exposure and HLA in healthy donors. 60 Vbeta and 13 Jbeta primers were used in PCR. Sequencing was performed with immunoSEQ multiplex PCR; in TCRdb, only in-frame clones are kept and a portion is missing. Of 300,000 or so clones listed, just under 85% are singletons. The sample comprised PBMCs. These receptors originate from a woman between 40 and 55 years old in good health and CMV-seropositive.

This clone showed up many times. The chain carries TRBV6-6 and TRBJ2-7, with 7 bases identical to TRBD2. The CDR3 contains 15 residues. The germline CDR1 and CDR2 sequences are MNHNY and SVGAGI (reference sequence). The junction had 6 bases not matched to a gene; V was cut back by 2 bases and J by 2 bases. CDR3 amino acids: CASSYGGGKAYEQYF. In DNA form, the CDR3 reads TGTGCCAGCAGTTACGGGGGAGGGAAGGCCTACGAGCAGTACTTC.

For this clone: The same CDR3 can be traced to other DNA sequences in this sample. V is TRBV5-1 and J is TRBJ2-3, with 13 bases matching TRBD2. J lost 4 bases, V lost 3 bases, and 2 bases had no gene match. Germline V gene lookup returns CDR1 SGHRS and CDR2 YFSETQ. This CDR3 is built from 15 residues. The CDR3 DNA reads as TGCGCCAGCAGCTGGACTAGCGGGAGTTCAGATACGCAGTATTTT. Its protein product is CASSWTSGSSDTQYF.

The CDR3 DNA is TGTGCCAGCAGCGAGACAGGGGGCGAAAACACCATATATTTT. Residues: CASSETGGENTIYF. The chain has TRBV27 and TRBJ1-3; TRBD1 agrees at 10 bases. The ends lost 6 bases at V and 6 bases at J; junction bases unmatched: 5. The CDR3 extends over 14 amino acids. CDR1 and CDR2 (germline): MNHEY, SMNVEV (reference sequence).

This clone was seen a few times. The chain has TRBV6-1 and TRBJ1-1; D remains ambiguous. Germline-derived CDR1 and CDR2 are MNHNS and SASEGT. The CDR3 contains 12 residues. The ends were cut back, 5 bases at V and 2 bases at J, with 6 bases in the middle. CDR3 region: CASSPLNTEAFF. The CDR3 DNA reads as TGTGCCAGCAGTCCACTCAACACTGAAGCTTTCTTT.

The chain employs TRBV10-2 and TRBJ2-3; 12 bases align to TRBD2. Germline assignment: CDR1 WSHSY and CDR2 SAAADI. The CDR3 runs to 16 residues. Losses at the gene ends were 6 bases for V and 0 bases for J; bases not matched to a gene: 4. The CDR3 spells CASRKLAGGSTDTQYF. DNA for the CDR3: TGCGCCAGCAGGAAACTAGCGGGAGGCAGCACAGATACGCAGTATTTT.

This clone was seen a handful of times. The chain combines TRBV6-5 with TRBJ1-6; perhaps TRBD1 as D (5 bases). The CDR3 contains 13 residues. Trimming shortened V by 5 bases and J by 6 bases, and 8 bases separated the two germline ends. CDR1 and CDR2 from the germline V gene are MNHEY and SVGAGI. CDR3 bases: TGTGCCAGCAGTGACAGAACTAATTCACCCCTCCACTTT. This gives the protein CASSDRTNSPLHF.

Regarding this clone: Other DNA sequences in the same sample also yield this CDR3. The rearrangement joins TRBV30 to TRBJ1-5; D is possibly TRBD1 (5 bases). Looked up from germline, CDR1 is GTSNPN and CDR2 is SVGIG (reference sequence). The V end lost 1 base, the J end lost 1 base, and 8 bases lay between the germline ends. CDR3 length equals 14 residues. CDR3 region: CAWSEGLSNQPQHF. CDR3 nucleotides: TGTGCCTGGAGTGAGGGGCTCAGCAATCAGCCCCAGCATTTT.

The rearrangement uses TRBV7-8 and TRBJ1-4, with D possibly TRBD1 on 5 matching bases. This CDR3 has 13 amino acids. Trimming pared 5 bases from V and 8 bases from J, leaving 12 bases between. In germline, CDR1 is SGHVS, CDR2 FQNEAQ. This chain's CDR3 is CASSLQPGEKLFF. For the CDR3, the DNA is TGTGCCAGCAGCCTCCAGCCAGGGGAAAAACTGTTTTTT.

The chain employs TRBV7-2 and TRBJ2-5; 7 bases fit TRBD1. J was trimmed by 6 bases and V by 1 base; bases with no gene match: 5. The CDR3 contains 14 residues. Germline V lookup: CDR1 SGHTA, CDR2 FQGNSA. CDR3 region: CASSLGGTVQTQYF. DNA for the CDR3: TGTGCCAGCAGCTTAGGAGGGACAGTCCAGACCCAGTACTTC.

This chain joins TRBV19 and TRBJ1-1; TRBD1 is a possible D gene (6 bases). The CDR3 spans 16 residues. Deletions cut 4 bases from V and 4 bases from J, with 19 bases between. Germline loops: CDR1 LNHDA, CDR2 SQIVND (reference sequence). In DNA form, the CDR3 reads TGTGCCAGTAGTAACATTGTACAGGGTTCGGGCACTGAAGCTTTCTTT. It codes for CASSNIVQGSGTEAFF.

This clone was recorded once. V gene TRBV5-6 combines with J gene TRBJ2-5; 7 bases map to TRBD1. Germline V gene sequence: CDR1 SGHDT, CDR2 YYEEEE. V gave up 9 bases and J gave up 7 bases; unmatched junction bases: 18. The CDR3 loop spans 15 amino acids. CDR3 DNA sequence: TGTGCCACTACTCGAGGGACAGTTGATATGGGGACCCAGTACTTC. Residues: CATTRGTVDMGTQYF.

This clone was seen a handful of times. The chain joins TRBV7-2 to TRBJ2-7, with 9 bases fitting TRBD2. The CDR3 is made up of 16 amino acids. J was trimmed by 3 bases and V by 5 bases; bases with no gene match: 11. CDR1 is SGHTA, CDR2 FQGNSA, per germline. CDR3 sequence: CASSTAASGINYEQYF. CDR3 bases: TGTGCCAGCAGCACCGCGGCTAGCGGGATTAACTACGAGCAGTACTTC. The full variable domain, with the rest looked up from reference TRBV7-2 and TRBJ2-7, is GAGVSQSPSNKVTEKGKDVELRCDPISGHTALYWYRQSLGQGLEFLIYFQGNSAPDKSGLPSDRFSAERTGGSVSTLTIQRTQQEDSAVYLCASSTAASGINYEQYFGPGTRLTVT.

The chain uses TRBV4-2 and TRBJ2-3; tentative D call: TRBD2 (5 bases). There are 14 residues in the CDR3. V lost 3 bases to trimming and J lost 0 bases, with 7 bases between them. Germline CDR1 and CDR2: LGHNA and YNFKEQ. CDR3 region: CASSQAGSTDTQYF. The CDR3 region has the DNA TGTGCCAGCAGCCAGGCGGGTAGCACAGATACGCAGTATTTT.